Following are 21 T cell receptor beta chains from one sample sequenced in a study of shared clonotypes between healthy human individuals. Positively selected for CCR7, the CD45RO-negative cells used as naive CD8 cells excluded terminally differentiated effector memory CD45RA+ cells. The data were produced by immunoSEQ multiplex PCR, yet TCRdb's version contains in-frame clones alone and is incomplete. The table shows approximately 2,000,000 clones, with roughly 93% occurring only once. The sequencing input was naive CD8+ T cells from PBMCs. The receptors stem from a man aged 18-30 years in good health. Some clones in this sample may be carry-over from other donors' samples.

This CDR3 reads CASHRENTEAFF. The CDR3 DNA follows: TGTGCCAGCCATAGGGAGAACACTGAAGCTTTCTTT. The chain combines TRBV28 with TRBJ1-1; D uncertain. With 8 bases removed from V and 1 base from J, the gap between germline ends came to 8 bases. The CDR3 consists of 12 residues. Germline assignment: CDR1 MDHEN and CDR2 SYDVKM.

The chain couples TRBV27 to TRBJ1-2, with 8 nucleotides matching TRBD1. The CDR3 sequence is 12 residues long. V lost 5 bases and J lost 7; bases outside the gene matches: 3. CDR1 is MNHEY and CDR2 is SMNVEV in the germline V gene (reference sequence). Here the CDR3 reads CASSGTGFGYTF. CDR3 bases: TGTGCCAGCAGTGGGACAGGATTTGGCTACACCTTC.

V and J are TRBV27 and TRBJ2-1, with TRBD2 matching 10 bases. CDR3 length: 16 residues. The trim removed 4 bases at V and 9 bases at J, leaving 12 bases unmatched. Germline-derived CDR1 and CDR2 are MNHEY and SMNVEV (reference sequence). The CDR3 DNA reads TGTGCCAGCAGTTATAGACTAGCGGGTGAAGATTTTGAGCAGTTCTTC. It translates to CASSYRLAGEDFEQFF.

CDR3 amino acids: CASSLVGLADEQFF. CDR3 coding DNA: TGTGCCAGCAGCTTAGTTGGACTAGCAGATGAGCAGTTCTTC. The V and J genes are TRBV7-8 and TRBJ2-1, with 8 bases identical to TRBD2. CDR1 and CDR2 from the germline V gene are SGHVS and FQNEAQ. This CDR3 is 14 amino acids long. V lost 1 base, J lost 8 bases, and 4 bases stayed unmatched. Full variable domain (remainder filled in from reference TRBV7-8 and TRBJ2-1): GAGVSQSPRYKVAKRGQDVALRCDPISGHVSLFWYQQALGQGPEFLTYFQNEAQLDKSGLPSDRFFAERPEGSVSTLKIQRTQQEDSAVYLCASSLVGLADEQFFGPGTRLTVL.

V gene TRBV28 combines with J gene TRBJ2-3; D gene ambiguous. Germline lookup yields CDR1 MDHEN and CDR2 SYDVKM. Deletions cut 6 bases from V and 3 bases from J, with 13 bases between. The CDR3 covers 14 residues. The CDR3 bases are TGTGCCAGCAGCTGGGGTGCGGAGACAGATACGCAGTATTTT. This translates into CASSWGAETDTQYF.

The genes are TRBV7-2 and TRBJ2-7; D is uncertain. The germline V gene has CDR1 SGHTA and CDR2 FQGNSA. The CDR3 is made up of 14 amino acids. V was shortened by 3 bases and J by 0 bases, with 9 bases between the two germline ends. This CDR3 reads CASSFGANSYEQYF. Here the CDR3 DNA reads TGTGCCAGCAGCTTTGGCGCAAACTCCTACGAGCAGTACTTC.

The chain's CDR3 is CAISESTSYRGLGYGYTF. The DNA for the CDR3 is TGTGCCATCAGTGAGTCGACCTCATACAGGGGGCTCGGCTATGGCTACACCTTC. The chain combines TRBV10-3 with TRBJ1-2; 9 bases align to TRBD1. The J segment lost 4 bases and the V segment lost 0 bases, leaving 12 bases of the junction unmatched. This CDR3 comprises 18 residues. Germline V CDR1 and CDR2: ENHRY, SYGVKD.

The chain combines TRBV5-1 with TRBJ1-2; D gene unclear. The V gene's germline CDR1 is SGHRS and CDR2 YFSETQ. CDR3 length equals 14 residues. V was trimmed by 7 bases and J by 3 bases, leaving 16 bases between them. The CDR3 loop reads CASSVHPVDYGYTF. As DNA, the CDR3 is TGCGCCAGCTCCGTTCATCCGGTGGACTATGGCTACACCTTC.

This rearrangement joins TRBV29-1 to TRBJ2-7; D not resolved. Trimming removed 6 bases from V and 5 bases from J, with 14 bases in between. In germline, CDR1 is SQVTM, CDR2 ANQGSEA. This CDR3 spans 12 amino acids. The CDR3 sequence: CSVGLFRDEQYF. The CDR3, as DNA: TGCAGCGTCGGCCTCTTCCGGGACGAGCAGTACTTC.

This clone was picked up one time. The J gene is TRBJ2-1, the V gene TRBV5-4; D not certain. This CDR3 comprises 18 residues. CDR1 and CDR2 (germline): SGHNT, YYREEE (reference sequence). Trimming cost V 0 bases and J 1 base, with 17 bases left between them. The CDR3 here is CASSLVILRPGSYNEQFF. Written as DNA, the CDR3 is TGTGCCAGCAGCTTGGTAATTCTCAGACCCGGGTCCTACAATGAGCAGTTCTTC.

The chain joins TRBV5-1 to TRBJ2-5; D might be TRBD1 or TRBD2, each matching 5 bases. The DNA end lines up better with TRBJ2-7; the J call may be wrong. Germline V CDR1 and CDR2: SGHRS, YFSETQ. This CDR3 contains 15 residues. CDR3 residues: CASSLLGARAYEQYF. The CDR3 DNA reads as TGCGCCAGCAGCTTGCTAGGGGCGAGGGCCTACGAGCAGTACTTC.

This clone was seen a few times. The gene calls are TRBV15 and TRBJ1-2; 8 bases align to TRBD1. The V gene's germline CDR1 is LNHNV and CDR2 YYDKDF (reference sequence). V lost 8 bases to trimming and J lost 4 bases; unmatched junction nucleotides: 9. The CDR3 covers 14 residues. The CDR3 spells CATGQGEGVYGYTF. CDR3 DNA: TGTGCCACCGGACAGGGCGAGGGGGTCTATGGCTACACCTTC.

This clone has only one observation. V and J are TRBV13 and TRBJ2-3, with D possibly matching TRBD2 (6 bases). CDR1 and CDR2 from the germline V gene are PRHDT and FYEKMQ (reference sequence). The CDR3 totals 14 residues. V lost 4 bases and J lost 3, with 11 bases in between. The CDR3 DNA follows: TGTGCCAGCAGCTCCTTTCGGGGGACAGATACGCAGTATTTT. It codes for CASSSFRGTDTQYF. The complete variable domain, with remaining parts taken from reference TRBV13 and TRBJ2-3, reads AAGVIQSPRHLIKEKRETATLKCYPIPRHDTVYWYQQGPGQDPQFLISFYEKMQSDKGSIPDRFSAQQFSDYHSELNMSSLELGDSALYFCASSSFRGTDTQYFGPGTRLTVL.

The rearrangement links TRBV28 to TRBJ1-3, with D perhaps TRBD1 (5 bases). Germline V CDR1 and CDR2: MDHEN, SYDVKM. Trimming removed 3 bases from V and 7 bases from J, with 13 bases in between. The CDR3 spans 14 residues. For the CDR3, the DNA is TGTGCCAGCAGTTTCGAAGGGGCCGGGAACACCATATATTTT. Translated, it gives CASSFEGAGNTIYF. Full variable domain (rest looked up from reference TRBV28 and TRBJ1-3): DVKVTQSSRYLVKRTGEKVFLECVQDMDHENMFWYRQDPGLGLRLIYFSYDVKMKEKGDIPEGYSVSREKKERFSLILESASTNQTSMYLCASSFEGAGNTIYFGEGSWLTVV.

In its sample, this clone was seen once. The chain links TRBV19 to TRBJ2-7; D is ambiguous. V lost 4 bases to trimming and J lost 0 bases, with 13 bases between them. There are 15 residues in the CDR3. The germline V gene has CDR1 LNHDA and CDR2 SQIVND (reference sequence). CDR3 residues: CASSKVYHRSYEQYF. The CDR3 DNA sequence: TGTGCCAGTAGTAAAGTCTACCACCGCTCCTACGAGCAGTACTTC. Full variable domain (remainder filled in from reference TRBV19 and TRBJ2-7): DGGITQSPKYLFRKEGQNVTLSCEQNLNHDAMYWYRQDPGQGLRLIYYSQIVNDFQKGDIAEGYSVSREKKESFPLTVTSAQKNPTAFYLCASSKVYHRSYEQYFGPGTRLTVT.

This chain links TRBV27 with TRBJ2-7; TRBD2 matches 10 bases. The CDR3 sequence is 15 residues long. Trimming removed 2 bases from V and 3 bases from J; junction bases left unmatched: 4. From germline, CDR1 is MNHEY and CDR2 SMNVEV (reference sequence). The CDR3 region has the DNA TGTGCCAGCAGTTTAGGGACTAGCGTTTACTACGAGCAGTACTTC. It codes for CASSLGTSVYYEQYF.

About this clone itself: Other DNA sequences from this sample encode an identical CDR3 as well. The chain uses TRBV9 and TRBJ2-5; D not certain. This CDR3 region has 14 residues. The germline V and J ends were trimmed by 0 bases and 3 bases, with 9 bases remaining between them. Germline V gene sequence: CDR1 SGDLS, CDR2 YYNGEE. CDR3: CASSVAGSKETQYF. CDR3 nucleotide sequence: TGTGCCAGCAGCGTAGCCGGGTCCAAAGAGACCCAGTACTTC.

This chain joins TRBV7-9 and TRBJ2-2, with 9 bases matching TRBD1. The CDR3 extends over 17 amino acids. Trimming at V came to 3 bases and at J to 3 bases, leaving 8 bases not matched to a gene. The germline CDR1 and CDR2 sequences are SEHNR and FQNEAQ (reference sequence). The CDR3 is CASSFRGTGMDTGELFF. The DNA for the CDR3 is TGTGCCAGCAGCTTCAGGGGGACAGGGATGGACACCGGGGAGCTGTTTTTT.

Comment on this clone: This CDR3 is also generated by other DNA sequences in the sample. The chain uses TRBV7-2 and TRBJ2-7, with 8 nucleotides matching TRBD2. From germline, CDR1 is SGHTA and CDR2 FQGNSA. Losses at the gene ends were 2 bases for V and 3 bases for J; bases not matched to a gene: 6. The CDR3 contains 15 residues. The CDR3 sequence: CASSLRLAGSYEQYF. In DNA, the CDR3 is TGTGCCAGCAGCTTACGGTTAGCGGGAAGCTACGAGCAGTACTTC.

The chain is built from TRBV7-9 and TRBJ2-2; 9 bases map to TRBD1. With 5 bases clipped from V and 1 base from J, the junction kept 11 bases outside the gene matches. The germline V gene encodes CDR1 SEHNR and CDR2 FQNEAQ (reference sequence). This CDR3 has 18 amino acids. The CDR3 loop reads CASSHRQGEGENTGELFF. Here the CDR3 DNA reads TGTGCCAGCAGCCACAGACAGGGGGAAGGTGAGAACACCGGGGAGCTGTTTTTT.

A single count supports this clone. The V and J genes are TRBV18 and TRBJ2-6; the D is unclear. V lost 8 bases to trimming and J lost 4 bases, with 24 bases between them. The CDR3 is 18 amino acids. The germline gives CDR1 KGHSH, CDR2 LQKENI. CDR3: CASAPAQFIASGANVLTF. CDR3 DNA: TGTGCCAGCGCTCCCGCCCAGTTTATCGCGTCCGGGGCCAACGTCCTGACTTTC.